Sequencing of this T cell receptor beta chain was carried out in a study of cytomegalovirus exposure and HLA in healthy donors. Regarding the study as a whole: Highly shared sequence variants in one cluster were likely a sequencing artifact.

Germline loops: CDR1 MGHRA, CDR2 YSYEKL. The CDR3 spans 15 residues. Trimming cost V 0 bases and J 11 bases, with 20 bases left between them. In the PCR, 60 Vbeta and 13 Jbeta primers were used. Method: immunoSEQ multiplex PCR; TCRdb's copy keeps in-frame clones and lacks some. This table holds around 130,000 clones, 65% to 90% found once. As regards this clone: Its target is not known.

The sequence was collected from a middle-aged man in good health and CMV-seronegative. The chain carries TRBV4-1 and TRBJ2-7; D unclear. Sequenced input: PBMCs. CDR3 DNA: TGCGCCAGCAGCCAAGATGAGTACCGCCGCGTTGGTGAGTACTTC. As protein: CASSQDEYRRVGEYF.